Listed below are T cell receptor beta chains from one sample, sequenced in a study of T cells after yellow fever vaccination. MiXCR, run by TCRdb on the 5' RACE reads, gives a single entry per CDR3 protein. The table lists a few hundred thousand distinct CDR3 sequences, around 3.9% of them singletons. Source: PBMCs, taken on the day of the yellow fever booster vaccination. Receptor source: a man aged 18 to 30 who received the YFV17D yellow fever vaccine. The CDR3 runs from the conserved cysteine through the conserved F or W. Fields, in order: CDR3 DNA, CDR3 protein, V gene, D gene, clone size, CDR3 length, J gene. The D gene is left open where the match is weak. Size is omitted from some rows. Given values are once, few, many or a class for expanded clones.

CDR3 DNA: TGTGCCACCCTTGAGTGGCGTTCCAATGAGCAGTTCTTC
CDR3 protein: CATLEWRSNEQFF
V gene: TRBV3-1
D gene: NA
clone size: many
CDR3 length: 13
J gene: TRBJ2-1

CDR3 DNA: TGTGCCAGCAGCTTCGAGAGGACTGAAGCTTTCTTT
CDR3 protein: CASSFERTEAFF
V gene: TRBV11-1
D gene: NA
clone size: NA
CDR3 length: 12
J gene: TRBJ1-1

CDR3 DNA: TGTGCCAGCCGGTTAGCAGGACAGGGGGCCGGCGGGGAGCTGTTTTTT
CDR3 protein: CASRLAGQGAGGELFF
V gene: TRBV7-3
D gene: TRBD1
clone size: NA
CDR3 length: 16
J gene: TRBJ2-2

CDR3 DNA: TGTGCCAGCATGTTGACAGGGTGGTCCCACACTGAAGCTTTCTTT
CDR3 protein: CASMLTGWSHTEAFF
V gene: TRBV7-2
D gene: TRBD1
clone size: many
CDR3 length: 15
J gene: TRBJ1-1

CDR3 DNA: TGTGCCAGCAGCTGGCCCGGAGGTGTGGGGGATGAGCAGTTCTTC
CDR3 protein: CASSWPGGVGDEQFF
V gene: TRBV3-1
D gene: NA
clone size: many
CDR3 length: 15
J gene: TRBJ2-1

CDR3 DNA: TGCGCCAGCAGCTTGAACCTCCTTATGGATACGCAGTATTTT
CDR3 protein: CASSLNLLMDTQYF
V gene: TRBV5-1
D gene: NA
clone size: many
CDR3 length: 14
J gene: TRBJ2-3

CDR3 DNA: TGTGCCAGCAGTTTAACAGCGGGTAATTCACCCCTCCACTTT
CDR3 protein: CASSLTAGNSPLHF
V gene: TRBV6-4
D gene: NA
clone size: NA
CDR3 length: 14
J gene: TRBJ1-6

CDR3 DNA: TGTGCCAGCAGCCATGGACAGGGGGCTTACAATGAGCAGTTCTTC
CDR3 protein: CASSHGQGAYNEQFF
V gene: TRBV12-3/TRBV12-4
D gene: TRBD1
clone size: few
CDR3 length: 15
J gene: TRBJ2-1

CDR3 DNA: TGCAGTGCTGCAAGTCGGGACAGGCTTCTGTTTTTT
CDR3 protein: CSAASRDRLLFF
V gene: TRBV20-1
D gene: TRBD1
clone size: NA
CDR3 length: 12
J gene: TRBJ2-2

CDR3 DNA: TGTGCCATCAGTGTTGGGCGGACCTACACAGATACGCAGTATTTT
CDR3 protein: CAISVGRTYTDTQYF
V gene: TRBV10-3
D gene: NA
clone size: many
CDR3 length: 15
J gene: TRBJ2-3

CDR3 DNA: TGTGCCAGCTCACCTTCCTCGGGGGTCGACTACGAGCAGTACTTC
CDR3 protein: CASSPSSGVDYEQYF
V gene: TRBV18
D gene: NA
clone size: many
CDR3 length: 15
J gene: TRBJ2-7

CDR3 DNA: TGTGCCAGCAGCCCCACGATATTTAGGGGTGGGAACACTGAAGCTTTCTTT
CDR3 protein: CASSPTIFRGGNTEAFF
V gene: TRBV11-2
D gene: NA
clone size: NA
CDR3 length: 17
J gene: TRBJ1-1

CDR3 DNA: TGTGCCAGCAGCTTCTCAGTTCTAAGTGTGACTAACTATGGCTACACCTTC
CDR3 protein: CASSFSVLSVTNYGYTF
V gene: TRBV7-2
D gene: NA
clone size: many
CDR3 length: 17
J gene: TRBJ1-2

CDR3 DNA: TGTGCCAGCAGCTTGGCTGTGACTAGCAAGGGCACAGATACGCAGTATTTT
CDR3 protein: CASSLAVTSKGTDTQYF
V gene: TRBV5-4
D gene: TRBD2
clone size: NA
CDR3 length: 17
J gene: TRBJ2-3

CDR3 DNA: TGTGCCAGCAGTTACTCGTCTGCTAGGAGGGGTTCGGATACGCAGTATTTT
CDR3 protein: CASSYSSARRGSDTQYF
V gene: TRBV6-6
D gene: NA
clone size: many
CDR3 length: 17
J gene: TRBJ2-3

CDR3 DNA: TGTGCCAGCTCACCATCGGGTGGGGGGGCCTGGACAGATACGCAGTATTTT
CDR3 protein: CASSPSGGGAWTDTQYF
V gene: TRBV18
D gene: NA
clone size: many
CDR3 length: 17
J gene: TRBJ2-3

CDR3 DNA: TGTGCCAGCAGCTTAAAGGAGTACAATGAGCAGTTCTTC
CDR3 protein: CASSLKEYNEQFF
V gene: TRBV7-9
D gene: NA
clone size: many
CDR3 length: 13
J gene: TRBJ2-1

CDR3 DNA: TGTGCCAGCAGCTTAGTAAGCAGGGGGCTGGACGAGCAGTACTTC
CDR3 protein: CASSLVSRGLDEQYF
V gene: TRBV7-2
D gene: TRBD1
clone size: many
CDR3 length: 15
J gene: TRBJ2-7

CDR3 DNA: TGCGCCAGCAGCTTGGGGTCACAGGGTGGCCACGAGCAGTACTTC
CDR3 protein: CASSLGSQGGHEQYF
V gene: TRBV5-1
D gene: NA
clone size: many
CDR3 length: 15
J gene: TRBJ2-7

CDR3 DNA: TGTGCCAGCAGCCAAGACGCTAGCGGGGGGGCCTGGAATGAGCAGTTCTTC
CDR3 protein: CASSQDASGGAWNEQFF
V gene: TRBV3-1
D gene: TRBD2
clone size: few
CDR3 length: 17
J gene: TRBJ2-1

CDR3 DNA: TGTGCCAGCAGCGTAGGCGCGGGGTCCTACGAGCAGTACTTC
CDR3 protein: CASSVGAGSYEQYF
V gene: TRBV9
D gene: NA
clone size: many
CDR3 length: 14
J gene: TRBJ2-7

CDR3 DNA: TGCAGCGTTGATGAGGAGGGGCGGGAAACAGATACGCAGTATTTT
CDR3 protein: CSVDEEGRETDTQYF
V gene: TRBV29-1
D gene: NA
clone size: many
CDR3 length: 15
J gene: TRBJ2-3

CDR3 DNA: TGTGCCAGCAGCCTGGACACATTCGAGCAGTTCTTC
CDR3 protein: CASSLDTFEQFF
V gene: TRBV16
D gene: NA
clone size: NA
CDR3 length: 12
J gene: TRBJ2-1

CDR3 DNA: TGTGCCAGCAGCCCGGACAGTGGCTACACCTTC
CDR3 protein: CASSPDSGYTF
V gene: TRBV7-9
D gene: NA
clone size: few
CDR3 length: 11
J gene: TRBJ1-2

CDR3 DNA: TGTGCCATCAGTGAGCGGGGAAATTCACCCCTCCACTTT
CDR3 protein: CAISERGNSPLHF
V gene: TRBV10-3
D gene: NA
clone size: NA
CDR3 length: 13
J gene: TRBJ1-6

CDR3 DNA: TGTGCCAGCAGTCCGCGGTACACAGATACGCAGTATTTT
CDR3 protein: CASSPRYTDTQYF
V gene: TRBV5-4
D gene: NA
clone size: few
CDR3 length: 13
J gene: TRBJ2-3

CDR3 DNA: TGTGCCAGCAGTTTATCGTTGGGGAGCAATCAGCCCCAGCATTTT
CDR3 protein: CASSLSLGSNQPQHF
V gene: TRBV27
D gene: NA
clone size: many
CDR3 length: 15
J gene: TRBJ1-5

CDR3 DNA: TGTGCCAGCTCACCACCGGGACAGGGGAGGCGAGAGCAGTACTTC
CDR3 protein: CASSPPGQGRREQYF
V gene: TRBV18
D gene: TRBD1
clone size: many
CDR3 length: 15
J gene: TRBJ2-7

CDR3 DNA: TGCAGTGCTAGAGATACCGACACGGCTAACACTGAAGCTTTCTTT
CDR3 protein: CSARDTDTANTEAFF
V gene: TRBV20-1
D gene: NA
clone size: many
CDR3 length: 15
J gene: TRBJ1-1

CDR3 DNA: TGCGCCAGCAGGGGACGGGGCCTCAACTATGGCTACACCTTC
CDR3 protein: CASRGRGLNYGYTF
V gene: TRBV4-1
D gene: NA
clone size: many
CDR3 length: 14
J gene: TRBJ1-2

CDR3 DNA: TGTGCCAGCAGCTTAGGAAGGTCGGACCAAGAGACCCAGTACTTC
CDR3 protein: CASSLGRSDQETQYF
V gene: TRBV7-9
D gene: NA
clone size: many
CDR3 length: 15
J gene: TRBJ2-5

CDR3 DNA: TGTGCCAGCAGTTATATACCCGATGAGCAGTTCTTC
CDR3 protein: CASSYIPDEQFF
V gene: TRBV2
D gene: NA
clone size: few
CDR3 length: 12
J gene: TRBJ2-1

CDR3 DNA: TGTGCCAGCTCACCACTCCTGGGTCGGGGTGAAGCTTTCTTT
CDR3 protein: CASSPLLGRGEAFF
V gene: TRBV18
D gene: NA
clone size: many
CDR3 length: 14
J gene: TRBJ1-1

CDR3 DNA: TGTGCCAGCAGTCCCACGGGGGATGAGCAGTTCTTC
CDR3 protein: CASSPTGDEQFF
V gene: TRBV6-6
D gene: NA
clone size: many
CDR3 length: 12
J gene: TRBJ2-1